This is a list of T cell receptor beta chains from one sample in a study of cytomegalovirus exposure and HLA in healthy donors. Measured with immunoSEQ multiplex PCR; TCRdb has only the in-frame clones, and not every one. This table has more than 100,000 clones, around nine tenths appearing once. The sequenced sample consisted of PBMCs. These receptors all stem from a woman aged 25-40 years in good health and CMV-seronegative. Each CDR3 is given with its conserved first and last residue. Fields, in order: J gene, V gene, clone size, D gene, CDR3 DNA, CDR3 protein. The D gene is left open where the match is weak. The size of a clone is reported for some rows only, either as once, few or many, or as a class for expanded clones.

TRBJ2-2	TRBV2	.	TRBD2	TGTGCCAGCAGACCCCGGGACGGATTTAGCGGGATGGGGGCCGGGGAGCTGTTTTTT	CASRPRDGFSGMGAGELFF
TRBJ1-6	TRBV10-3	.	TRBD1	TGTGCCATCAGCGGGACAGGGGGTAATTCACCCCTCCACTTT	CAISGTGGNSPLHF
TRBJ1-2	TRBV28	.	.	TGTGCCAGCAGTTTGGCGGGCTATGGCTACACCTTC	CASSLAGYGYTF
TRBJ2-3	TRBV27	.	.	TGTGCCAGCAGTGAGGTGGCTATCCTCCGGGATACGCAGTATTTT	CASSEVAILRDTQYF
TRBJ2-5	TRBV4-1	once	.	TGCGCCAGCAGCCAAGAAACTCGCGAGACCCAGTACTTC	CASSQETRETQYF
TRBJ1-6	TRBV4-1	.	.	TGCGCCAGCAGCCAAGCTAAGGCGGGGACGGGGCTTTCACCCCTCCACTTT	CASSQAKAGTGLSPLHF
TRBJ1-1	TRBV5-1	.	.	TGCGCCAGCCGGTTCCAGTCGGGGTCTGTCACTGAAGCTTTCTTT	CASRFQSGSVTEAFF
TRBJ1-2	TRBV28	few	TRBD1	TGTGCCAGCAGTCCAGGGGGCGTAGGCTATGGCTACACCTTC	CASSPGGVGYGYTF
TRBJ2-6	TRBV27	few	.	TGTGCCAGCAGTTCTTTCAGGACAGCACAACCCTCTGGGGCCAACGTCCTGACTTTC	CASSSFRTAQPSGANVLTF
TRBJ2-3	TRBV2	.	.	TGTGCCAGCACCTTCACTCAAGATACGCAGTATTTT	CASTFTQDTQYF
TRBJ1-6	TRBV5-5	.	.	TGTGCCAGCAGCCGGACCGGGGATCTCTCACCCCTCCACTTT	CASSRTGDLSPLHF
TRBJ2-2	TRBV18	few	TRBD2	TGTGCCAGCTCACCCGTACTAGCGACCACCGGGGAGCTGTTTTTT	CASSPVLATTGELFF
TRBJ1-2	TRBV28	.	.	TGTGCCAGCAGTTTCGGGGGAAACTATGGCTACACCTTC	CASSFGGNYGYTF
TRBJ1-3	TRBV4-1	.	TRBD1	TGCGCCAGCAGCCAAGGTCGACAGGGGAGGGGGGACACCATATATTTT	CASSQGRQGRGDTIYF
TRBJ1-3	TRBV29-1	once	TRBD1	TGCAGCGTTGGCCTACAGGGGCTTGGAAACACCATATATTTT	CSVGLQGLGNTIYF
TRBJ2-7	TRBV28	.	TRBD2	TGTGCCAGCAGTTTTAAGCTAGCGGGAGGGCCGAACCACGAGCAGTACTTC	CASSFKLAGGPNHEQYF
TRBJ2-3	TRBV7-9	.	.	TGTGCCAGCAGCCGTCGACTGACAGATACGCAGTATTTT	CASSRRLTDTQYF
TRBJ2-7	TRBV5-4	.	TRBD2	TGTGCCAGCAGCCGGGGACTAGCGGAGAGGGAGCAGTACTTC	CASSRGLAEREQYF
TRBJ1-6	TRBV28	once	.	TGTGCCAGCAGTGAGGGTCTTTATAATTCACCCCTCCACTTT	CASSEGLYNSPLHF
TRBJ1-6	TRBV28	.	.	TGTGCCAGCAGTAGGGGTAGCCTACCCCTCCACTTT	CASSRGSLPLHF
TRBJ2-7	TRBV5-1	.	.	TGCGCCAGCAGCTTAGGGCCAACCCGGAGCGGATCCTACGAGCAGTACTTC	CASSLGPTRSGSYEQYF
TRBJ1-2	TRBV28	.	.	TGTGCCAGCAGTCCCGCGGGAGTTAGCTATGGCTACACCTTC	CASSPAGVSYGYTF
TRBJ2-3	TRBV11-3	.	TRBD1	TGTGCCAGCAGCTCAGGGGACGGGACAGGGGGCTTCGGAGATACGCAGTATTTT	CASSSGDGTGGFGDTQYF
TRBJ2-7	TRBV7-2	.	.	TGTGCCAGCAGCCGACTCGGCGGGCGGGCCTACGAGCAGTACTTC	CASSRLGGRAYEQYF
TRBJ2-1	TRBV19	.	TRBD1	TGTGCCAGTAGTATGCGACAGGGGGAGAGACCACGCTCCTACAATGAGCAGTTCTTC	CASSMRQGERPRSYNEQFF
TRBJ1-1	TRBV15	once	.	TGTGCCACCAGCAGAAGACAGCCTCGGAACACTGAAGCTTTCTTT	CATSRRQPRNTEAFF
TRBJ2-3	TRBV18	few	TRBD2	TGTGCCAGCGCGACTAGCGGGGGGGCAACAGATACGCAGTATTTT	CASATSGGATDTQYF
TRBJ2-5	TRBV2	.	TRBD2	TGTGCCACCGGGCTAGCGGGACCCCAAGAGACCCAGTACTTC	CATGLAGPQETQYF
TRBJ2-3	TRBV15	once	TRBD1	TGTGCCACCAGCACTCGACAGGGTTCAGATACGCAGTATTTT	CATSTRQGSDTQYF
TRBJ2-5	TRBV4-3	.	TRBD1	TGCGCCAGCAGCCAAGTAGGGACAGGGCAAGAGACCCAGTACTTC	CASSQVGTGQETQYF
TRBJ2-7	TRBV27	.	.	TGTGCCAGCAGTTGGGGGCGGGAGTCGGACGAGCAGTACTTC	CASSWGRESDEQYF
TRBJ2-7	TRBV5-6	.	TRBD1	TGTGCCAGCAGCTTGGGACAGGGGTCCGCCTACGAGCAGTACTTC	CASSLGQGSAYEQYF
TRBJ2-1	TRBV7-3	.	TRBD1	TGTGCCAGCAGCCTACAGGGGGGCAATGAGCAGTTCTTC	CASSLQGGNEQFF
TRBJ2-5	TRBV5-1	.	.	TGCGCCAGCAGCTTGGCGTCAGGGCGGCAAGAGACCCAGTACTTC	CASSLASGRQETQYF
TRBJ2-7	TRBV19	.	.	TGTGCCAGTAGTCTTCGTCCGGTCCCATCCTACGAGCAGTACTTC	CASSLRPVPSYEQYF
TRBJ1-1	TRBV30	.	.	TGTGCCTGGAGCCAACAGGATGAAGCTTTCTTT	CAWSQQDEAFF
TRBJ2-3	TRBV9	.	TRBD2	TGTGCCAGCAGCGTAGCTAGCGGGAGAACAGATACGCAGTATTTT	CASSVASGRTDTQYF
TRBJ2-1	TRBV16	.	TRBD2	TGTGCCAGCAGCCAATCAACAGGGTGGGGACTAGCGGGGACCTACAATGAGCAGTTCTTC	CASSQSTGWGLAGTYNEQFF
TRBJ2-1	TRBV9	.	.	TGTGCCAGCAGCGCCCAGGAAAATGAGCAGTTCTTC	CASSAQENEQFF
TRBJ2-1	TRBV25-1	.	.	TGTGCCAGCAGTGGAGACAGGATTGGCAATGAGCAGTTCTTC	CASSGDRIGNEQFF
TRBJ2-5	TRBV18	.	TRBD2	TGTGCCAGCTCACCTCGGGAGGACGCCCAGTACTTC	CASSPREDAQYF
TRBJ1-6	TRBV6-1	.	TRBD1	TGTGCCAGCAGTGAGGTCGGCAGGGGGCGATCACCCCTCCACTTT	CASSEVGRGRSPLHF